This is a list of T cell receptor beta chains from one sample in a study of shared clonotypes between healthy human individuals. The table came from immunoSEQ multiplex PCR; TCRdb's copy has only in-frame clones and leaves some out. The sample comprises approximately 1.9 million clones, roughly 95% of which are singletons, and more than 1.5% rests with the top ten. Sequenced: naive CD8+ T cells from PBMCs. The receptors were sampled from a man younger than 35 in good health. Some clones in this sample may be carry-over from other donors' samples. The CDR3 runs from the conserved cysteine through the conserved F or W. D genes are given only for firm matches. Only some rows state a clone size, as once, few, many or a class for expanded clones.

size: -; D: -; V: TRBV6-1; J: TRBJ2-1; DNA: TGTGCCAGCAGTGATGGGAGGGAGCAGTTCTTC; CDR3: CASSDGREQFF
size: -; D: TRBD1; V: TRBV6-1; J: TRBJ1-5; DNA: TGTGCCAGCAGTGAACAGGGGGCTTATCAGCCCCAGCATTTT; CDR3: CASSEQGAYQPQHF
size: -; D: -; V: TRBV29-1; J: TRBJ2-7; DNA: TGCAGCGTTGAAGTGAGGGCCTACGAGCAGTACTTC; CDR3: CSVEVRAYEQYF
size: -; D: TRBD2; V: TRBV19; J: TRBJ2-7; DNA: TGTGCCAGTAGTCAGCGGGGCATACCCTACGAGCAGTACTTC; CDR3: CASSQRGIPYEQYF
size: -; D: -; V: TRBV28; J: TRBJ2-5; DNA: TGTGCCAGCAGTTTGAAGAGGGGAATGGGTCGATCCCAGTACTTC; CDR3: CASSLKRGMGRSQYF
size: once; D: -; V: TRBV28; J: TRBJ2-7; DNA: TGTGCCAGCAGTTTAAGGCGCAACTCCTACGAGCAGTACTTC; CDR3: CASSLRRNSYEQYF
size: -; D: -; V: TRBV14; J: TRBJ1-1; DNA: TGTGCCAGCAGTCCCACCCGACAGGAAGCTTTCTTT; CDR3: CASSPTRQEAFF
size: -; D: TRBD2; V: TRBV11-2; J: TRBJ2-7; DNA: TGTGCCAGCAGCATTGGACTAGCCGGCTACGAGCAGTACTTC; CDR3: CASSIGLAGYEQYF
size: -; D: -; V: TRBV5-1; J: TRBJ2-3; DNA: TGCGCCAGCAGGAGCGGAGGGGATAGCACAGATACGCAGTATTTT; CDR3: CASRSGGDSTDTQYF
size: -; D: -; V: TRBV11-3; J: TRBJ1-1; DNA: TGTGCCAGCAGCCTGGGACGGATGAACACTGAAGCTTTCTTT; CDR3: CASSLGRMNTEAFF
size: -; D: -; V: TRBV15; J: TRBJ2-2; DNA: TGTGCCACCAGCAGATACAGTGGGGGCACCTTGATGAACACCGGGGAGCTGTTTTTT; CDR3: CATSRYSGGTLMNTGELFF
size: once; D: -; V: TRBV5-1; J: TRBJ1-1; DNA: TGCGCCAGCAGCTTGGGTCGGGGTTTAGACACTGAAGCTTTCTTT; CDR3: CASSLGRGLDTEAFF
size: -; D: TRBD2; V: TRBV11-2; J: TRBJ2-5; DNA: TGTGCCAGCAGCGGCCGACTAGCGGGAGGGGCTGAGGCCCAGTACTTC; CDR3: CASSGRLAGGAEAQYF
size: -; D: -; V: TRBV11-2; J: TRBJ2-7; DNA: TGTGCCAGCAGCTTCGGGCTGGACAGAAGCTACGAGCAGTACTTC; CDR3: CASSFGLDRSYEQYF
size: -; D: -; V: TRBV7-9; J: TRBJ2-7; DNA: TGTGCCAGCAGCTTAGGCCCCTCGACAGGCTACGAGCAGTACTTC; CDR3: CASSLGPSTGYEQYF
size: once; D: -; V: TRBV28; J: TRBJ2-5; DNA: TGTGCCAGCACCCAATTCGTAGGCAGCCAAGAGACCCAGTACTTC; CDR3: CASTQFVGSQETQYF
size: -; D: -; V: TRBV4-3; J: TRBJ1-1; DNA: TGCGCCAGCAGCCAAGGTGCGGTGGGACTGAACACTGAAGCTTTCTTT; CDR3: CASSQGAVGLNTEAFF
size: -; D: TRBD1; V: TRBV4-2; J: TRBJ2-2; DNA: TGTGCCAGCAGCCAAGAGGGGACAGCTTACACCGGGGAGCTGTTTTTT; CDR3: CASSQEGTAYTGELFF
size: -; D: TRBD2; V: TRBV15; J: TRBJ2-7; DNA: TGTGCCACCAGGGCAAATGCGGGGGGCAGCGAGCAGTACTTC; CDR3: CATRANAGGSEQYF
size: -; D: TRBD2; V: TRBV5-8; J: TRBJ2-2; DNA: TGTGCCAGCAGCTTGGTACTAGCGGGAGGAAACGGGGAGCTGTTTTTT; CDR3: CASSLVLAGGNGELFF
size: -; D: TRBD2; V: TRBV7-2; J: TRBJ2-7; DNA: TGTGCCAGCACGGGGGGACTAGCCCGTTACGAGCAGTACTTC; CDR3: CASTGGLARYEQYF
size: -; D: TRBD1; V: TRBV27; J: TRBJ2-7; DNA: TGTGCCAGCAGTTTGGTCAACAGGGGGCCGATCTACGAGCAGTACTTC; CDR3: CASSLVNRGPIYEQYF
size: -; D: -; V: TRBV7-3; J: TRBJ2-1; DNA: TGTGCCAGCAGCCTAGGCCAGGGCTCCTACAATGAGCAGTTCTTC; CDR3: CASSLGQGSYNEQFF
size: once; D: -; V: TRBV19; J: TRBJ2-7; DNA: TGTGCCAGTAGTATAGCCTGGCAGCCTCGCGAGCAGTACTTC; CDR3: CASSIAWQPREQYF
size: -; D: -; V: TRBV4-3; J: TRBJ2-1; DNA: TGCGCCAGCAGCCAAGGGTCCTGGCGGGACCACAATGAGCAGTTCTTC; CDR3: CASSQGSWRDHNEQFF
size: -; D: TRBD2; V: TRBV4-3; J: TRBJ2-7; DNA: TGCGCCAGCAGCCAAGATGTAGGACTAGGCTCCTACGAGCAGTACTTC; CDR3: CASSQDVGLGSYEQYF
size: -; D: TRBD1; V: TRBV5-1; J: TRBJ1-1; DNA: TGCGCCAGCAGCCAATCACCGGGACAGGGGGGATTAGAAGCTTTCTTT; CDR3: CASSQSPGQGGLEAFF
size: -; D: TRBD2; V: TRBV6-6; J: TRBJ2-1; DNA: TGTGCCAGCAGTTACCTTCGGGAGGACAATGAGCAGTTCTTC; CDR3: CASSYLREDNEQFF
size: -; D: -; V: TRBV28; J: TRBJ1-4; DNA: TGTGCCAGCAGCCAACTACATCTGGGAAAACTGTTTTTT; CDR3: CASSQLHLGKLFF
size: -; D: -; V: TRBV5-4; J: TRBJ2-7; DNA: TGTGCCAGCAGCCCCCCGACGACCGGCTACGAGCAGTACTTC; CDR3: CASSPPTTGYEQYF
size: -; D: -; V: TRBV7-9; J: TRBJ1-2; DNA: TGTGCCAGCAGCCCCACACCCCGGACAGATGATTACACCTTC; CDR3: CASSPTPRTDDYTF
size: few; D: TRBD1; V: TRBV27; J: TRBJ1-1; DNA: TGTGCCAGCAGTTTAGCAGGGGGCACTGAAGCTTTCTTT; CDR3: CASSLAGGTEAFF
size: -; D: -; V: TRBV28; J: TRBJ1-1; DNA: TGTGCCAGCATCAAAGACAGAATCTCGGGAGCTTTCTTT; CDR3: CASIKDRISGAFF
size: -; D: TRBD1; V: TRBV6-4; J: TRBJ1-1; DNA: TGTGCCAGCAGAGTGACAGGGGGAGTCACTGAAGCTTTCTTT; CDR3: CASRVTGGVTEAFF
size: -; D: -; V: TRBV9; J: TRBJ1-4; DNA: TGTGCCAGCAGCGACGGGAAGACAGTACGTAATGAAAAACTGTTTTTT; CDR3: CASSDGKTVRNEKLFF
size: -; D: -; V: TRBV4-1; J: TRBJ2-1; DNA: TGCGCCAGCAGCCAAGCGGCCCCCGGCAATGAGCAGTTCTTC; CDR3: CASSQAAPGNEQFF
size: once; D: TRBD1; V: TRBV7-3; J: TRBJ1-1; DNA: TGTGCCAGCGGACAGGACATGAACACTGAAGCTTTCTTT; CDR3: CASGQDMNTEAFF
size: -; D: TRBD2; V: TRBV14; J: TRBJ2-1; DNA: TGTGCCAGCAGCCCCGGAGGAGCGGGAGCTGAGCAGTTCTTC; CDR3: CASSPGGAGAEQFF
size: -; D: TRBD1; V: TRBV5-4; J: TRBJ2-7; DNA: TGTGCCAGCAGCTTGGGTCCAGGGGGTTACGAGCAGTACTTC; CDR3: CASSLGPGGYEQYF
size: -; D: -; V: TRBV19; J: TRBJ1-5; DNA: TGTGCCAGTAGCACCCCAGACAGTAGCAATCAGCCCCAGCATTTT; CDR3: CASSTPDSSNQPQHF
size: -; D: -; V: TRBV9; J: TRBJ1-2; DNA: TGTGCCAGCAGCGTGCGACACCCCCGCTATGGCTACACCTTC; CDR3: CASSVRHPRYGYTF
size: -; D: -; V: TRBV7-8; J: TRBJ2-7; DNA: TGTGCCAGCAGCTTACAGGGGGGTGCCTCCTACGAGCAGTACTTC; CDR3: CASSLQGGASYEQYF
size: -; D: -; V: TRBV28; J: TRBJ2-1; DNA: TGTGCCAGCAGTCTTAGTGGAGGGGACAATGAGCAGTTCTTC; CDR3: CASSLSGGDNEQFF
size: -; D: TRBD2; V: TRBV6-5; J: TRBJ2-7; DNA: TGTGCCAGCAGACTCCGGGGGGAGTCCTACGAGCAGTACTTC; CDR3: CASRLRGESYEQYF
size: -; D: -; V: TRBV18; J: TRBJ2-7; DNA: TGTGCCAGCTCACAACGACGGGGACCCTCCTACGAGCAGTACTTC; CDR3: CASSQRRGPSYEQYF
size: -; D: TRBD2; V: TRBV27; J: TRBJ2-7; DNA: TGTGCCAGCAGTTTATCGGGGGGACTAGCAGGCGAGCAGTACTTC; CDR3: CASSLSGGLAGEQYF
size: -; D: -; V: TRBV11-2; J: TRBJ1-4; DNA: TGTGCCAGCAGCTTAGTTGCAGGTTATAATGAAAAACTGTTTTTT; CDR3: CASSLVAGYNEKLFF
size: -; D: -; V: TRBV7-9; J: TRBJ1-5; DNA: TGTGCCAGCAGCTATTCGACCAGCAATCAGCCCCAGCATTTT; CDR3: CASSYSTSNQPQHF
size: -; D: -; V: TRBV5-6; J: TRBJ1-1; DNA: TGTGCCAGCAGCTTGTCGTACACTGAAGCTTTCTTT; CDR3: CASSLSYTEAFF
size: -; D: -; V: TRBV1; J: TRBJ2-1; DNA: TGCATTAGACTGGGCAATGAGCAGTTCTTC; CDR3: CIRLGNEQFF
size: -; D: -; V: TRBV4-1; J: TRBJ2-3; DNA: TGCGCCAGCAGCCAAGTTCAGGGGAGCACAGATACGCAGTATTTT; CDR3: CASSQVQGSTDTQYF